A selection of T cell receptor beta chains follows, all from one sample in a study of blood T cell repertoires in COVID-19. Generated by immunoSEQ multiplex PCR, the TCRdb table keeps only in-frame clones and is missing some. The profile shows 150,000 to 180,000 clones, approximately 83% of them singletons. The specimen was peripheral blood. The receptor source for this set is a woman aged 55 to 70 with acute or convalescent COVID-19. CDR3s include the opening cysteine and the closing phenylalanine or tryptophan.

V,J,CDR3
TRBV2,TRBJ1-1,CASSGAIGNTEAFF
TRBV30,TRBJ2-2,CAWTTGQVNTGELFF
TRBV24-1,TRBJ2-3,CATGTSGGDTQYF
TRBV6-5,TRBJ2-5,CASSYLAGGGKTQYF
TRBV4-1,TRBJ2-5,CASSQGTDQETQYF
TRBV7-8,TRBJ2-2,CASSSLRNTGELFF
TRBV19,TRBJ2-5,CASSIGAGGHQETQYF
TRBV7-2,TRBJ1-2,CASSSETGNGYTF
TRBV2,TRBJ1-5,CASSDPTGKQPQHF
TRBV7-6,TRBJ1-1,CASSPVRGSEAFF
TRBV11-3,TRBJ1-6,CASSWRASSAHSPLHF
TRBV27,TRBJ2-5,CASSFPGGETQYF
TRBV12-3/TRBV12-4,TRBJ1-2,CASSFGRAGGYTF
TRBV7-9,TRBJ1-6,CASSSRDSYNSPLHF
TRBV29-1,TRBJ1-1,CSATRVGRTEAFF
TRBV6-1,TRBJ2-7,CASSESGGKNEQYF
TRBV18,TRBJ1-4,CASSPRGQGNTNEKLFF
TRBV24-1,TRBJ1-2,CATSDFGTGNYGYTF
TRBV5-4,TRBJ1-6,CASSLQGVESPLHF
TRBV5-1,TRBJ2-1,CASSLGQGNEQFF
TRBV6-5,TRBJ1-1,CASSYTGSAAEAFF
TRBV18,TRBJ1-5,CASSPTTGGGQPQHF
TRBV4-2,TRBJ1-3,CASSQAGTAGNTIYF
TRBV19,TRBJ2-3,CASSIDRGQGSNTQYF
TRBV7-9,TRBJ2-1,CASSLTGIRDEQFF
TRBV2,TRBJ1-5,CASSGAGGVINQPQHF
TRBV7-9,TRBJ2-5,CASSLLSQETQYF
TRBV2,TRBJ2-1,CASRYGGDEQFF
TRBV9,TRBJ1-6,CASSYGQGGNSPLHF
TRBV24-1,TRBJ1-4,CATRDRVVKEKLFF
TRBV7-9,TRBJ1-2,CASSLGTGGHGYTF
TRBV6-5,TRBJ1-6,CASSYSTRDSPLHF
TRBV20-1,TRBJ1-2,CSATPRDGYTF
TRBV7-6,TRBJ2-7,CASSAYSGTPSSYEQYF
TRBV28,TRBJ1-2,CASSVAGDGIGYTF
TRBV5-1,TRBJ2-7,CASSLAPGGSYEQYF
TRBV5-1,TRBJ1-1,CASSQAGVPYTEAFF
TRBV12-3/TRBV12-4,TRBJ1-5,CASSSTRDQPQHF
TRBV27,TRBJ1-1,CASSDRTNTEAFF
TRBV18,TRBJ2-5,CASSPQNNKGWRETQYF
TRBV18,TRBJ1-1,CASLARNGNTEAFF
TRBV7-6,TRBJ2-5,CASSLELQGETQYF
TRBV2,TRBJ1-6,CASSEGLAGGSPLHF
TRBV2,TRBJ2-3,CASSHDRGPTDTQYF
TRBV19,TRBJ1-6,CASIEGSYNSPLHF
TRBV29-1,TRBJ2-3,CSVGTLAGSTDTQYF
TRBV5-3,TRBJ1-5,CARSSLEVPKHDSNQPQHF
TRBV7-8,TRBJ1-2,CASSSTPNYGYTF
TRBV5-1,TRBJ2-3,CASATGGDTDTQYF
TRBV12-3/TRBV12-4,TRBJ1-6,CASSRQGNGPLHF